These 29 T cell receptor beta chains came from one sample sequenced in a study of blood T cells in healthy people across ages. The use of a sample-barcoded 5' primer and a J-beta primer mix characterized a second PCR of roughly 6 to 11 cycles. Using its own MiXCR run on the 5' RACE reads, TCRdb lists one record per CDR3 protein. The table includes hundreds of thousands of distinct CDR3 sequences, 43% detected once. The material sequenced was blood. The receptors derive from an older woman in good health.

The chain has TRBV18 and TRBJ2-7, with 7 bases identical to TRBD1. The CDR3 extends over 14 amino acids. Trimming took 8 bases from V and 0 from J; bases not matched to a gene: 7. Looked up from germline, CDR1 is KGHSH and CDR2 is LQKENI. As DNA, the CDR3 is TGTGCCAGCGCGATAAACAGGGGCTCCTACGAGCAGTACTTC. Translated: CASAINRGSYEQYF.

This clonotype showed up just a few times. This chain uses TRBV2 with TRBJ2-3; D is possibly TRBD1 (5 bases). V was clipped by 10 bases and J by 2 bases, with 19 bases between them. In germline, CDR1 is SNHLY, CDR2 FYNNEI. The CDR3 is 15 amino acids. This CDR3 is CATRVVAGPTDTQYF. CDR3 DNA: TGTGCCACCCGGGTGGTGGCAGGGCCCACAGATACGCAGTATTTT. Filled out from reference TRBV2 and TRBJ2-3, the complete variable domain reads EPEVTQTPSHQVTQMGQEVILRCVPISNHLYFYWYRQILGQKVEFLVSFYNNEISEKSEIFDDQFSVERPDGSNFTLKIRSTKLEDSAMYFCATRVVAGPTDTQYFGPGTRLTVL.

This clonotype was seen repeatedly, ten times or more. The CDR3: CSVQQGTEAFF. Here the CDR3 DNA reads TGCAGCGTTCAACAGGGCACTGAAGCTTTCTTT. The V gene is TRBV29-1, the J gene TRBJ1-1; perhaps TRBD1 as D (6 bases). Germline CDR1 is SQVTM and CDR2 is ANQGSEA. The CDR3 runs 11 residues. The V end was cut by 5 bases, the J end by 4 bases, with 8 bases between.

This clonotype was detected a few times. This chain connects TRBV6-1 to TRBJ1-4; 7 bases are shared with TRBD1. Germline V gives CDR1 MNHNS, CDR2 SASEGT. There are 14 residues in the CDR3. V lost 6 bases to trimming and J lost 7 bases; unmatched junction nucleotides: 8. The CDR3 nucleotides are TGTGCCAGCAGGGAACAGGGGTTAAGTGAAAAACTGTTTTTT. The encoded protein is CASREQGLSEKLFF.

This clonotype was recorded at least ten times. This sequence joins TRBV6-5 and TRBJ1-2; no clear D gene. The CDR3 runs 13 residues. Germline V gives CDR1 MNHEY, CDR2 SVGAGI. Trimming removed 6 bases at V and 2 bases at J, with 10 bases between. For the CDR3, the DNA is TGTGCCAGCAGGTTAGGGAACAACTATGGCTACACCTTC. Translated, it gives CASRLGNNYGYTF.

The J gene is TRBJ2-1, the V gene TRBV6-1, with D tentatively TRBD2 (6 bases). Trimming cost V 8 bases and J 6 bases, with 20 bases left between them. Per germline, CDR1 MNHNS and CDR2 SASEGT. The CDR3 runs 15 residues. For the CDR3, the DNA is TGTGCCAGCTATCGGGGGACGTCCCCTACCAATGAGCAGTTCTTC. It specifies CASYRGTSPTNEQFF.

The genes are TRBV12-3 or TRBV12-4 and TRBJ2-7; TRBD2 matches at 10 bases. Trimming removed 7 bases from V and 6 bases from J; junction bases left unmatched: 9. The CDR3 consists of 14 residues. The CDR3 sequence: CASNTAGGHSEQYF. The CDR3 DNA is TGTGCCAGCAACACAGCGGGGGGGCATTCCGAGCAGTACTTC.

Ten or more counts support this clonotype. The rearrangement uses TRBV9 and TRBJ2-3; 8 positions agree with TRBD2. The trim removed 4 bases at V and 4 bases at J, leaving 11 bases unmatched. The CDR3 is 16 residues long. The germline V gene encodes CDR1 SGDLS and CDR2 YYNGEE. This CDR3 is CASSQSPGLGSDTQYF. CDR3 DNA sequence: TGTGCCAGCAGCCAATCTCCGGGACTAGGCTCAGATACGCAGTATTTT.

The rearrangement joins TRBV5-1 to TRBJ2-5; 12 nucleotides agree with TRBD2. Trimming removed 3 bases from V and 11 bases from J; junction bases left unmatched: 17. Germline V CDR1 and CDR2: SGHRS, YFSETQ. The CDR3 spans 17 residues. The DNA for the CDR3 is TGCGCCAGCAGCTCACTAGCGGGGGGCCTCTATTCCCATGAGCAGTACTTC. Translated, it gives CASSSLAGGLYSHEQYF. The full variable domain, completed using reference TRBV5-1 and TRBJ2-5, is KAGVTQTPRYLIKTRGQQVTLSCSPISGHRSVSWYQQTPGQGLQFLFEYFSETQRNKGNFPGRFSGRQFSNSRSEMNVSTLELGDSALYLCASSSLAGGLYSHEQYFGPGTRLLVL.

This clonotype was observed a handful of times. The chain links TRBV21-1 to TRBJ2-1; TRBD2, the table's D call, was not compared with the DNA. TRBV21-1 has pseudogene status. The CDR3 spans 14 residues. This CDR3 reads CASSKSRRGDEQFF. CDR3 coding DNA: TGTGCCAGCAGCAAAAGCAGGAGGGGCGATGAGCAGTTCTTC.

This chain links TRBV5-5 with TRBJ1-5; 10 nucleotides align to TRBD1. This CDR3 contains 17 residues. Germline CDR1 reads SGHKS; CDR2 reads YYEKEE (reference sequence). V shed 2 bases and J 5 bases; nucleotides not matched to a gene: 10. CDR3: CASSFSSGQGGDQPQHF. The CDR3 DNA follows: TGTGCCAGCAGCTTCTCAAGTGGACAGGGGGGCGATCAGCCCCAGCATTTT.

The rearrangement joins TRBV5-5 to TRBJ1-2; TRBD1 aligns across 8 bases. This CDR3 has 13 amino acids. Germline lookup yields CDR1 SGHKS and CDR2 YYEKEE (reference sequence). V gave up 5 bases and J gave up 4 bases; unmatched junction bases: 4. As DNA, the CDR3 is TGTGCCAGCAGATCAGGGGGCGGCTATGGCTACACCTTC. Protein sequence: CASRSGGGYGYTF.

This chain links TRBV5-1 with TRBJ2-3, with 7 bases matching TRBD1. Germline V gene lookup returns CDR1 SGHRS and CDR2 YFSETQ. V shed 6 bases and J 0 bases; nucleotides not matched to a gene: 7. This CDR3 region has 15 residues. In DNA form, the CDR3 reads TGCGCCAGCAAAGGGACAGCCGTGAGCACAGATACGCAGTATTTT. Translating it yields CASKGTAVSTDTQYF.

This clonotype was seen only once. The chain joins TRBV29-1 to TRBJ2-7; 13 nucleotides line up with TRBD2. This CDR3 comprises 13 residues. Germline values: CDR1 SQVTM, CDR2 ANQGSEA. V lost 8 bases, J lost 6 bases, and 7 bases stayed unmatched. The CDR3 nucleotides are TGCAGCCCAAGGGGACTAGCGGGGCGCGAGCAGTACTTC. Translation gives CSPRGLAGREQYF.

Comment on this clonotype: A much larger clone lies one base from this, so it may be a read error. This chain joins TRBV12-3 or TRBV12-4 and TRBJ1-5, with 9 bases fitting TRBD1. The V and J ends lost 5 bases and 7 bases, in that order; junction bases with no gene match: 6. The CDR3 runs to 14 residues. Here the CDR3 reads CASSPTGGEQPQHF. In DNA form, the CDR3 reads TGTGCCAGCAGTCCGACAGGGGGGGAACAGCCCCAGCATTTT.

This CDR3 reads CASHSGANVLTF. CDR3 sequence (DNA): TGTGCCAGCCACTCTGGGGCCAACGTCCTGACTTTC. V and J are TRBV12-3 or TRBV12-4 and TRBJ2-6, with no clear D. V was trimmed by 8 bases and J by 0 bases, leaving 2 bases between them. This CDR3 spans 12 amino acids.

The chain is built from TRBV20-1 and TRBJ2-3, with TRBD2 matching 7 bases. V was clipped by 3 bases and J by 2 bases; unmatched bases: 5. Germline assignment: CDR1 DFQATT and CDR2 SNEGSKA (reference sequence). The CDR3 length is 14 residues. The CDR3 protein is CSARPGGLTDTQYF. The CDR3, as DNA: TGCAGTGCTAGGCCGGGGGGACTCACAGATACGCAGTATTTT.

This clonotype has more than one count but fewer than ten. The chain uses TRBV7-2 and TRBJ2-2, with TRBD2 matching 10 bases. The trim removed 2 bases at V and 4 bases at J, leaving 4 bases unmatched. The CDR3 has 16 residues. CDR1 and CDR2 from the germline V gene are SGHTA and FQGNSA. CDR3 DNA: TGTGCCAGCAGCTTAATAGCGGGGGGACCCACCGGGGAGCTGTTTTTT. Amino acid sequence: CASSLIAGGPTGELFF.

With respect to this clonotype: A much larger clone sits a single nucleotide away, making a read error possible. The chain carries TRBV10-3 and TRBJ2-7; 11 bases map to TRBD2. The CDR3 is 14 amino acids. The trim removed 6 bases at V and 3 bases at J, leaving 4 bases unmatched. In germline, CDR1 is ENHRY, CDR2 SYGVKD. The CDR3 DNA reads TGTGCCATCAGAGCGGGACTAGCGGACTACGAGCAGTACTTC. It encodes CAIRAGLADYEQYF.

The gene calls are TRBV2 and TRBJ2-7; TRBD2 aligns across 11 bases. The V gene's germline CDR1 is SNHLY and CDR2 FYNNEI. The CDR3 is 13 residues long. J lost 3 bases, V lost 6 bases, and 1 base had no gene match. CDR3 sequence reads: CASRGTSGYEQYF. The CDR3 bases are TGTGCCAGCAGAGGGACTAGCGGCTACGAGCAGTACTTC. The variable domain in full, with the rest retrieved from reference TRBV2 and TRBJ2-7, is EPEVTQTPSHQVTQMGQEVILRCVPISNHLYFYWYRQILGQKVEFLVSFYNNEISEKSEIFDDQFSVERPDGSNFTLKIRSTKLEDSAMYFCASRGTSGYEQYFGPGTRLTVT.

The chain recombines TRBV5-1 with TRBJ2-7; D is tentatively TRBD1 or TRBD2 (6 bases each). CDR3 length equals 15 residues. V lost 0 bases to trimming and J lost 3 bases, with 13 bases between them. Germline-derived CDR1 and CDR2 are SGHRS and YFSETQ. CDR3 region: CASSLAGGGLYEQYF. The CDR3 region has the DNA TGCGCCAGCAGCTTGGCCGGGGGCGGCCTCTACGAGCAGTACTTC. Full variable domain (remainder filled in from reference TRBV5-1 and TRBJ2-7): KAGVTQTPRYLIKTRGQQVTLSCSPISGHRSVSWYQQTPGQGLQFLFEYFSETQRNKGNFPGRFSGRQFSNSRSEMNVSTLELGDSALYLCASSLAGGGLYEQYFGPGTRLTVT.

The genes are TRBV27 and TRBJ1-1, with 7 bases matching TRBD1. The CDR3 is 16 amino acids. The V and J ends lost 5 bases and 0 bases, in that order; junction bases with no gene match: 9. Germline loops: CDR1 MNHEY, CDR2 SMNVEV (reference sequence). CDR3 amino acids: CASSPSTGEMNTEAFF. The CDR3 DNA is TGTGCCAGCAGTCCCTCCACAGGGGAGATGAACACTGAAGCTTTCTTT.

The rearrangement links TRBV20-1 to TRBJ2-1; D is perhaps TRBD1 or TRBD2 (6 bases each). This CDR3 contains 13 residues. In germline, CDR1 is DFQATT, CDR2 SNEGSKA (reference sequence). CDR3 in amino acids: CSQDRTGDNEQFF. CDR3 in DNA: TGCAGCCAAGACAGGACGGGGGACAATGAGCAGTTCTTC.

The gene calls are TRBV12-3 or TRBV12-4 and TRBJ1-5, with D uncertain. Trimming stripped 5 bases from V and 0 bases from J, with 14 bases between. The CDR3 length is 16 residues. The CDR3 here is CASSAHVGYSNQPQHF. As DNA, the CDR3 is TGTGCCAGCAGTGCCCACGTGGGGTATAGCAATCAGCCCCAGCATTTT.

This sequence joins TRBV9 and TRBJ2-5; D unresolved. CDR1 and CDR2 from the germline V gene are SGDLS and YYNGEE. V lost 0 bases and J lost 2, with 8 bases in between. The CDR3 runs to 14 residues. This CDR3 reads CASSVEGAQETQYF. CDR3 nucleotide sequence: TGTGCCAGCAGCGTAGAAGGAGCTCAAGAGACCCAGTACTTC.

Concerning this clonotype itself: A read error may account for a junction end that differs from germline. J is TRBJ1-1 and V is TRBV9; possibly TRBD1 for D (6 bases). Germline CDR1 reads SGDLS; CDR2 reads YYNGEE. The length of the CDR3 is 14 residues. The CDR3 loop is CASSNHRAGTEPFF. The CDR3 DNA reads TGCGCCAGCAGCAATCACAGGGCGGGTACTGAACCTTTCTTT.

This clonotype was seen a handful of times. The rearrangement joins TRBV7-3 to TRBJ2-3; perhaps TRBD1 as D (6 bases). The germline V gene encodes CDR1 SGHTA and CDR2 FQGTGA. V was trimmed by 5 bases and J by 0 bases, leaving 12 bases between them. The CDR3 sequence is 15 residues long. The CDR3 is CASSRGHASTDTQYF. DNA for the CDR3: TGTGCCAGCAGCCGGGGACACGCTAGCACAGATACGCAGTATTTT.

This clonotype occurred many times. The genes are TRBV7-6 and TRBJ2-7; 7 bases agree with TRBD1. The germline CDR1 and CDR2 sequences are SGHVS and FNYEAQ. Trimming took 2 bases from V and 0 from J; bases not matched to a gene: 1. The CDR3 is made up of 14 amino acids. CDR3 region: CASSLQGDSYEQYF. As DNA, the CDR3 is TGTGCCAGCAGCTTACAGGGGGACTCCTACGAGCAGTACTTC.

J is TRBJ2-5 and V is TRBV24-1; 11 nucleotides match TRBD2. Trimming at V came to 3 bases and at J to 5 bases, leaving 7 bases not matched to a gene. Germline assignment: CDR1 KGHDR and CDR2 SFDVKD. The CDR3 consists of 16 residues. The CDR3 DNA reads TGTGCCACCAGTGATAGGACTAGCGGGTCCGAGGAGACCCAGTACTTC. Protein product: CATSDRTSGSEETQYF.